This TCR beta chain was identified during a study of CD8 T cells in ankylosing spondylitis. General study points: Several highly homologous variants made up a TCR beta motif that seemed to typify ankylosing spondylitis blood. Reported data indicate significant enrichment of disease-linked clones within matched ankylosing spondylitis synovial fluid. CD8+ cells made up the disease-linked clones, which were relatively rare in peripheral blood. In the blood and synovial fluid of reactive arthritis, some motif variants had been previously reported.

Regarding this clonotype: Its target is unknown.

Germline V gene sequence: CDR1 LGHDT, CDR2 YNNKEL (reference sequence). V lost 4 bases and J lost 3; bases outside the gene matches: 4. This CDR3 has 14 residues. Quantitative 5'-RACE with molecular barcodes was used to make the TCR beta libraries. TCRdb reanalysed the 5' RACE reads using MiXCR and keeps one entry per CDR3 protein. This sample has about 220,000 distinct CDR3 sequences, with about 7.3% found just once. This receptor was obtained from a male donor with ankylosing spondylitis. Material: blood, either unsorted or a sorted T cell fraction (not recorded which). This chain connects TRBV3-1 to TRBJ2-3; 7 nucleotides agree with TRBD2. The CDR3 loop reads CASSRSGGTDTQYF. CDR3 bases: TGTGCCAGCAGCCGGTCGGGGGGTACAGATACGCAGTATTTT.